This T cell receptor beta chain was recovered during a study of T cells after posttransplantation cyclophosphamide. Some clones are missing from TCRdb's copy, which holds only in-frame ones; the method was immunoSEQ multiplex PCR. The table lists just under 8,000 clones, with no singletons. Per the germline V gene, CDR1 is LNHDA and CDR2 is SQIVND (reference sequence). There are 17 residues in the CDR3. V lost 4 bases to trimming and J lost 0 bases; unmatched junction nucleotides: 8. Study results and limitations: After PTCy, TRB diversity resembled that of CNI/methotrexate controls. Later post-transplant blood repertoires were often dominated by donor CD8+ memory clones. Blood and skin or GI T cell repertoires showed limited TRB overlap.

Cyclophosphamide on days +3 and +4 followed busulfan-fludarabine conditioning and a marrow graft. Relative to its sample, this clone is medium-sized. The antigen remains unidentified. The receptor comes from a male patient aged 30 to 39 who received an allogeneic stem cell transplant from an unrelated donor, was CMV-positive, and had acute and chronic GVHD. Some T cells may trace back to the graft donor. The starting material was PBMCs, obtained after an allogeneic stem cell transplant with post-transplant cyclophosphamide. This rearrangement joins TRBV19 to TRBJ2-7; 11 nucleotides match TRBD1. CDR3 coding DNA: TGTGCCAGTAGTACAGGACAGGGGGCGGGTGGCTCCTACGAGCAGTACTTC. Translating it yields CASSTGQGAGGSYEQYF. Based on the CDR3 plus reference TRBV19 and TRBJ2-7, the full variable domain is DGGITQSPKYLFRKEGQNVTLSCEQNLNHDAMYWYRQDPGQGLRLIYYSQIVNDFQKGDIAEGYSVSREKKESFPLTVTSAQKNPTAFYLCASSTGQGAGGSYEQYFGPGTRLTVT.